This TCR beta chain appears in the sequencing data of a study of blood T cell repertoires in COVID-19. Authors' processing steps: Cell counts per sample came from amplifying reference gene primers. The protocol was immunoSEQ multiplex PCR, while the TCRdb copy is restricted to in-frame clones and leaves out a portion. That table gives V, J and clone size, and the DNA gave D and trimming. The profile shows 150,000 to 200,000 clones, about 86% of them singletons. The germline V gene encodes CDR1 MNHNS and CDR2 SASEGT. With 4 bases clipped from V and 10 bases from J, the junction kept 24 bases outside the gene matches. The CDR3 runs to 19 residues.

The V call is TRBV6-1, the J call TRBJ2-1; 8 nucleotides line up with TRBD2. This sequence originates from a human donor with acute or convalescent COVID-19. The donor label of this sample is uncertain. Sequenced material: peripheral blood. CDR3 bases: TGTGCCAGCAGTGTAATGAGTAGCGGGAAGACCTCGAGGAGAAGCGAGCAGTTCTTC. This translates into CASSVMSSGKTSRRSEQFF.